Shown below are 5 T cell receptor beta chains from a single sample sequenced in a study of post-analysis software for immune sequencing data. Study-level results: Patients showed TRBV5-6, TRBV5-1 and TRBV20-1 among roughly 5 TRBV segments more frequent than in controls.

No antigen has been assigned to these receptors. Sequencing libraries made from TCR beta cDNA carried unique molecular identifiers. TCRdb called the PCR reads again in MiXCR, with one record for every CDR3 protein. The sample consists of roughly 620,000 distinct CDR3 sequences, roughly 45% of them appearing once. Sequenced input: blood. Every receptor here comes from a girl aged 10 to 17 with multiple sclerosis.

V usage is TRBV5-6 and J usage is TRBJ1-6; unclear D gene. This CDR3 is built from 12 residues. CDR1 and CDR2 (germline): SGHDT, YYEEEE. V lost 1 base to trimming and J lost 8 bases, with 4 bases between them. The CDR3 reads CASSLPYSPLHF. In DNA, the CDR3 is TGTGCCAGCAGCTTGCCCTATTCACCCCTCCACTTT.

The chain links TRBV20-1 to TRBJ2-6, with D perhaps assigned TRBD1 or TRBD2 (5 bases each). The germline gives CDR1 DFQATT, CDR2 SNEGSKA (reference sequence). Trimming took off 3 bases at V and 1 base at J, with 7 bases between the two ends. The CDR3 covers 14 residues. The CDR3 loop reads CSASEGSGANVLTF. DNA of the CDR3: TGCAGTGCTAGTGAGGGGTCTGGGGCCAACGTCCTGACTTTC.

The chain recombines TRBV7-9 with TRBJ2-7; D not certain. CDR3 length equals 16 residues. Trimming stripped 1 base from V and 4 bases from J, with 17 bases between. Germline CDR1 reads SEHNR; CDR2 reads FQNEAQ (reference sequence). CDR3 nucleotide sequence: TGTGCCAGCAGCTTAGGTTCGGGCCGGCTGGCGTACGAGCAGTACTTC. Protein: CASSLGSGRLAYEQYF.

The rearrangement links TRBV12-3 or TRBV12-4 to TRBJ1-2, with D maybe TRBD1 (6 bases). This CDR3 contains 13 residues. The V and J ends lost 2 bases and 6 bases respectively, with 10 bases between them. The CDR3 DNA reads TGTGCCAGCAGTTTAAGGGGGATAGATGGCTACACCTTC. Protein sequence: CASSLRGIDGYTF.

The chain links TRBV12-3 or TRBV12-4 to TRBJ1-1; 7 positions match TRBD1. The trim removed 7 bases at V and 4 bases at J, leaving 3 bases unmatched. This CDR3 region has 12 residues. CDR3 DNA sequence: TGTGCCAGCACCACAGGGGTCACTGAAGCTTTCTTT. Amino acid sequence: CASTTGVTEAFF.